A single sample is the source of the 22 T cell receptor beta chains below, sequenced in a study of T cell changes during pregnancy in multiple sclerosis (dated by TCRdb to between 2017 and 2020). The method was the immunoSEQ multiplex PCR assay. TCRdb limited this immuneACCESS table to in-frame rearrangements with V and J called. A share of clones is missing; checked studies link under half to unresolved V genes, and the rest is unexplained. Counted in this sample were some 37,000 clones; about 92% of them appeared once. The ten largest make up 1.2% of the sample. Sequencing was done on a sample of PBMCs (not recorded whether the cells were cultured). These receptors came from a female donor with multiple sclerosis, enrolled in a pregnancy study.

V and J are TRBV11-2 and TRBJ1-1; tentative D call: TRBD1 (5 bases). This CDR3 is 16 amino acids long. Trimming removed 6 bases from V and 1 base from J, with 18 bases in between. Germline V CDR1 and CDR2: SGHAT, FQNNGV. CDR3 residues: CASSKTPGRENTEAFF. CDR3 coding DNA: TGTGCCAGCAGTAAAACACCGGGACGTGAGAACACTGAAGCTTTCTTT.

The DNA for the CDR3 is TGTGCCAGCAGCACCCCCTCCTACGAGCAGTACTTC. Its protein is CASSTPSYEQYF. This chain uses TRBV28 with TRBJ2-7; unclear D gene. CDR1 and CDR2 (germline): MDHEN, SYDVKM. V was clipped by 6 bases and J by 0 bases, with 6 bases between them. This CDR3 is built from 12 residues.

The chain employs TRBV7-9 and TRBJ2-2, with D hard to call. This CDR3 comprises 13 residues. Per germline, CDR1 SEHNR and CDR2 FQNEAQ (reference sequence). V shed 4 bases and J shed 3 bases, with 6 bases lying between them. The CDR3 is CASSSTYTGELFF. CDR3 coding DNA: TGTGCCAGCAGCTCGACATACACCGGGGAGCTGTTTTTT.

The chain couples TRBV18 to TRBJ1-3; no reliable D call. Germline CDR1 and CDR2: KGHSH and LQKENI. The V end was cut by 4 bases, the J end by 0 bases, with 13 bases between. The CDR3 has 16 residues. The CDR3 sequence is CASSLGPSNSGNTIYF. The CDR3 DNA reads TGTGCCAGCTCACTAGGACCGAGCAACTCTGGAAACACCATATATTTT.

The chain has TRBV28 and TRBJ1-5; no firm D call. Germline V gene lookup returns CDR1 MDHEN and CDR2 SYDVKM. V lost 7 bases and J 5 bases, leaving 9 bases between the germline ends. The CDR3 contains 12 residues. CDR3 in DNA: TGTGCCAGCAAAATGGACGATCAGCCCCAGCATTTT. It translates to CASKMDDQPQHF. The whole variable domain, remainder taken from reference TRBV28 and TRBJ1-5, is DVKVTQSSRYLVKRTGEKVFLECVQDMDHENMFWYRQDPGLGLRLIYFSYDVKMKEKGDIPEGYSVSREKKERFSLILESASTNQTSMYLCASKMDDQPQHFGDGTRLSIL.

V gene TRBV5-1 combines with J gene TRBJ1-1; a possible D gene is TRBD1 (5 bases). In germline, CDR1 is SGHRS, CDR2 YFSETQ. Trimming cost V 4 bases and J 4 bases, with 14 bases left between them. This CDR3 region has 14 residues. The CDR3 sequence: CASSIGGVVTEAFF. The DNA of the CDR3 is TGCGCCAGCAGCATCGGGGGGGTAGTCACTGAAGCTTTCTTT.

About this clone itself: Its ends do not fully match the called genes, so a read error is possible. The rearrangement links TRBV7-7 to TRBJ2-7, with D unclear. The CDR3 has 13 residues. The germline V gene has CDR1 SSHAT and CDR2 FNYEAQ (reference sequence). This CDR3 reads CASSWGTSYEQYF. Here the CDR3 DNA reads TGTGCTAGCAGCTGGGGTACTTCCTACGAGCAGTACTTC.

The CDR3, as DNA: TGTGCCAGCAGCTCCTCGCCAGACAGGGTGGGAGAGACCCAGTACTTC. Translating it yields CASSSSPDRVGETQYF. The chain links TRBV2 to TRBJ2-5, with 7 bases matching TRBD1. The CDR3 covers 16 residues. The junction had 14 bases not matched to a gene; V was cut back by 6 bases and J by 4 bases. The V gene's germline CDR1 is SNHLY and CDR2 FYNNEI.

This clone was picked up one time. The rearrangement joins TRBV2 to TRBJ1-2, with D possibly matching TRBD1 (5 bases). This CDR3 region has 13 residues. Between the trimmed V and J ends, which lost 7 bases and 1 base, there was a span of 10 bases. Germline loops: CDR1 SNHLY, CDR2 FYNNEI. The CDR3 spells CASTRDGNYGYTF. Written as DNA, the CDR3 is TGTGCCAGCACCCGGGACGGTAACTATGGCTACACCTTC.

V is TRBV5-1 and J is TRBJ2-1; 9 positions agree with TRBD2. This CDR3 has 14 residues. Germline trimming cut 0 bases from V and 10 bases from J; bases unmatched to any gene: 5. Germline V gene sequence: CDR1 SGHRS, CDR2 YFSETQ. CDR3 DNA sequence: TGCGCCAGCAGCTTGGGGACTAGCGTGTCGGAGCAGTTCTTC. This sequence encodes CASSLGTSVSEQFF.

This chain joins TRBV28 and TRBJ2-5; 11 bases are a match to TRBD2. The V segment lost 7 bases and the J segment 3 bases; nucleotides outside the gene matches: 1. CDR3 size: 13 residues. CDR1 and CDR2 (germline): MDHEN, SYDVKM. DNA of the CDR3: TGTGCCAGCAAACTAGCGGGAGAAGAGACCCAGTACTTC. It specifies CASKLAGEETQYF.

The chain carries TRBV10-1 and TRBJ2-5; possible D gene TRBD1, 6 bases. Trimming stripped 0 bases from V and 2 bases from J, with 13 bases between. CDR1 and CDR2 (germline): WNHNN, SYGVQD (reference sequence). The length of the CDR3 is 16 residues. CDR3 in amino acids: CASSESSGALQETQYF. The CDR3 nucleotides read TGCGCCAGCAGTGAGTCGTCAGGGGCCCTTCAAGAGACCCAGTACTTC.

The CDR3 region has the DNA TGTGCCAGCAGCAGCACGACAGGGGCCGGGGCCAACGTCCTGACTTTC. Translation gives CASSSTTGAGANVLTF. The chain is built from TRBV7-2 and TRBJ2-6; TRBD1 agrees at 8 bases. In germline, CDR1 is SGHTA, CDR2 FQGNSA. With V trimmed by 5 bases and J by 4 bases, 7 bases remained unmatched. The CDR3 is made up of 16 amino acids.

The V gene is TRBV6-1, the J gene TRBJ2-7; D is undetermined. Germline CDR1 MNHNS, CDR2 SASEGT. CDR3 length equals 16 residues. V was cut by 2 bases and J by 4 bases, with 18 bases left in between. This CDR3 is CASSEQDGFSVYEQYF. The CDR3 DNA follows: TGTGCCAGCAGTGAACAGGATGGTTTCAGTGTTTACGAGCAGTACTTC.

This chain uses TRBV6-5 with TRBJ2-2; 9 nucleotides line up with TRBD1. The germline gives CDR1 MNHEY, CDR2 SVGAGI. This CDR3 contains 15 residues. Germline trimming cut 4 bases from V and 3 bases from J; bases unmatched to any gene: 3. As DNA, the CDR3 is TGTGCCAGCAGTTTGGGACAGGGTGACACCGGGGAGCTGTTTTTT. This sequence encodes CASSLGQGDTGELFF.

The rearrangement joins TRBV6-5 to TRBJ2-2; TRBD1 or TRBD2 may be the D gene (5 bases each). Trimming stripped 5 bases from V and 5 bases from J, with 15 bases between. The CDR3 contains 15 residues. Germline CDR1 reads MNHEY; CDR2 reads SVGAGI. Here the CDR3 DNA reads TGTGCCAGCAGTGCCCGGGACCGAGGGACCGGGGAGCTGTTTTTT. This encodes CASSARDRGTGELFF.

The rearrangement links TRBV7-3 to TRBJ2-2; D is unclear. The length of the CDR3 is 12 residues. The germline CDR1 and CDR2 sequences are SGHTA and FQGTGA. V was clipped by 5 bases and J by 7 bases, with 8 bases between them. The CDR3 reads CASSIYGGELFF. In DNA form, the CDR3 reads TGTGCCAGCAGCATCTATGGCGGGGAGCTGTTTTTT.

The V and J genes are TRBV7-6 and TRBJ2-1, with 7 positions matching TRBD1. Germline V gives CDR1 SGHVS, CDR2 FNYEAQ. The length of the CDR3 is 15 residues. The junction had 3 bases not matched to a gene; V was cut back by 1 base and J by 3 bases. The CDR3 DNA follows: TGTGCCAGCAGCTTAGGGGACAGATTCTACAATGAGCAGTTCTTC. Amino acids: CASSLGDRFYNEQFF.

This rearrangement joins TRBV5-4 to TRBJ2-7; 10 nucleotides agree with TRBD2. The length of the CDR3 is 14 residues. V trimming: 3 bases; J trimming: 4 bases; junction bases outside the gene matches: 4. Germline lookup yields CDR1 SGHNT and CDR2 YYREEE (reference sequence). The CDR3 sequence: CASSSGLAEYEQYF. CDR3 bases: TGTGCCAGCAGCTCAGGACTAGCGGAATACGAGCAGTACTTC.

The chain has TRBV5-8 and TRBJ1-5; D is undetermined. This CDR3 region has 15 residues. Per the germline V gene, CDR1 is SGHTS and CDR2 is YDEGEE. The V end was cut by 3 bases, the J end by 1 base, with 11 bases between. CDR3 amino acids: CASSWGELSNQPQHF. CDR3 nucleotide sequence: TGTGCCAGCAGCTGGGGAGAGCTCAGCAATCAGCCCCAGCATTTT.

This clone has more than one count but fewer than ten. V is TRBV9 and J is TRBJ2-7, with 8 nucleotides matching TRBD1. V was pared by 0 bases and J by 2 bases, with 4 bases of the junction left unmatched. The germline V gene has CDR1 SGDLS and CDR2 YYNGEE. The CDR3 is 15 residues long. CDR3 residues: CASSVGTGGTYEQYF. Here the CDR3 DNA reads TGTGCCAGCAGCGTAGGAACAGGGGGAACCTACGAGCAGTACTTC. Supplemented by reference TRBV9 and TRBJ2-7, the full variable domain reads DSGVTQTPKHLITATGQRVTLRCSPRSGDLSVYWYQQSLDQGLQFLIQYYNGEERAKGNILERFSAQQFPDLHSELNLSSLELGDSALYFCASSVGTGGTYEQYFGPGTRLTVT.

This clone appeared once. The chain has TRBV9 and TRBJ2-1, with 8 nucleotides matching TRBD2. Per the germline V gene, CDR1 is SGDLS and CDR2 is YYNGEE. The junction had 11 bases not matched to a gene; V was cut back by 3 bases and J by 12 bases. CDR3 length: 14 amino acids. This CDR3 is CASSAGTRVEGQFF. The CDR3 bases are TGTGCCAGCAGCGCCGGGACTAGAGTGGAGGGGCAGTTCTTC.